These 18 T cell receptor beta chains were sequenced from one sample in a study of T cell responses to AZD1222 COVID-19 vaccine. The repertoire was sequenced with immunoSEQ multiplex PCR; TCRdb's copy has only in-frame clones and lacks some. The profile shows 100,000 to 150,000 clones, 85% to 90% of them singletons. Material: peripheral blood, obtained on day 0 of AZD1222 vaccination. The receptors were gathered from an adult in good health.

The chain carries TRBV5-1 and TRBJ2-1; possible D gene TRBD2, 7 bases. The CDR3 length is 15 residues. Germline V gene data show CDR1 as SGHRS and CDR2 as YFSETQ. V was cut by 4 bases and J by 8 bases, with 19 bases left in between. CDR3 protein: CASSHTGGPVDEQFF. For the CDR3, the DNA is TGCGCCAGCAGCCACACCGGGGGGCCAGTTGATGAGCAGTTCTTC.

The chain recombines TRBV9 with TRBJ2-7; possible D gene TRBD1, 6 bases. CDR1 SGDLS and CDR2 YYNGEE come from the germline V gene. Trimming took off 0 bases at V and 4 bases at J, with 14 bases between the two ends. The CDR3 sequence is 15 residues long. Here the CDR3 reads CASSVGVQGSYEQYF. In nucleotides, the CDR3 is TGTGCCAGCAGCGTAGGGGTCCAGGGGTCGTACGAGCAGTACTTC.

This chain uses TRBV6-5 with TRBJ2-2; 12 bases match TRBD2. The CDR3 has 15 residues. Trimming cost V 7 bases and J 4 bases; bases outside gene matches: 4. CDR1 and CDR2 (germline): MNHEY, SVGAGI. The CDR3 is CASTLAGGSTGELFF. Here the CDR3 DNA reads TGTGCCAGCACCCTAGCGGGGGGGAGCACCGGGGAGCTGTTTTTT.

The genes are TRBV28 and TRBJ1-2; possible D gene TRBD1, 5 bases. Trimming removed 2 bases from V and 3 bases from J, with 10 bases in between. The germline CDR1 and CDR2 sequences are MDHEN and SYDVKM. CDR3 size: 14 residues. The CDR3 nucleotides are TGTGCCAGCAGTTTACTAGGACAAGACTATGGCTACACCTTC. Translation: CASSLLGQDYGYTF.

The V and J genes are TRBV11-3 and TRBJ2-2; D is possibly TRBD1 or TRBD2 (5 bases each). V shed 1 base and J shed 1 base, with 16 bases lying between them. The length of the CDR3 is 18 residues. Germline assignment: CDR1 SGHNT and CDR2 YENEEA. CDR3 residues: CASSLGVRGQVNTGELFF. The CDR3 DNA reads as TGTGCCAGCAGCTTAGGTGTTCGGGGCCAGGTGAACACCGGGGAGCTGTTTTTT.

This clone has just one count. The CDR3 DNA follows: TGCGCCAGCAGCCAAGGGGACGGTACCTACGAGCAGTACTTC. Encoded protein: CASSQGDGTYEQYF. The J gene is TRBJ2-7, the V gene TRBV4-3; D is tentatively TRBD1 or TRBD2 (5 bases each). The V end was cut by 1 base, the J end by 2 bases, with 9 bases between. There are 14 residues in the CDR3. CDR1 LGHNA and CDR2 YSLEER come from the germline V gene.

A note on this clone: Other DNA sequences in the same sample also yield this CDR3. Here the CDR3 DNA reads TGCGCCAGCAGCTCTGGAGGTACTGAAGCTTTCTTT. It yields the protein CASSSGGTEAFF. The chain uses TRBV5-1 and TRBJ1-1; D remains unclear. The CDR3 runs to 12 residues. Germline V gives CDR1 SGHRS, CDR2 YFSETQ. V was shortened by 3 bases and J by 5 bases, with 8 bases between the two germline ends.

This chain joins TRBV7-2 and TRBJ1-3; 8 bases map to TRBD1. Germline CDR1 reads SGHTA; CDR2 reads FQGNSA. V shed 4 bases and J 0 bases; nucleotides not matched to a gene: 2. The CDR3 contains 15 residues. DNA of the CDR3: TGTGCCAGCAGCTCTACAGGGGGCTCTGGAAACACCATATATTTT. Translating gives CASSSTGGSGNTIYF.

As for this clone: The DNA is omitted, as the CDR3 cannot be located on it reliably, and the CDR3 follows TCRdb's listing. The chain couples TRBV6-2 or TRBV6-3 to TRBJ2-2; the table's D call, TRBD1, was not checked against the DNA. The CDR3 is made up of 18 amino acids, end residues included. CDR1 MNHEY and CDR2 SVGEGT come from the germline V gene. The CDR3 is CASSPYGQGGLRAGELFF.

Note on this clone: The same CDR3 is also encoded by other DNA sequences in this sample. The gene calls are TRBV7-2 and TRBJ1-2, with D hard to call. The germline V gene encodes CDR1 SGHTA and CDR2 FQGNSA. The CDR3 consists of 13 residues. V lost 3 bases, J lost 4 bases, and 9 bases lay in between. CDR3 sequence (DNA): TGTGCCAGCAGCTTTACAGTAAGCTATGGCTACACCTTC. This gives the protein CASSFTVSYGYTF.

The chain couples TRBV7-2 to TRBJ1-3, with 8 bases aligning to TRBD1. The V gene's germline CDR1 is SGHTA and CDR2 FQGNSA. The CDR3 is 15 amino acids. Trimming removed 5 bases from V and 4 bases from J; junction bases left unmatched: 7. In DNA form, the CDR3 reads TGTGCCAGCAGCGCTCCAGGGGGCGAGGGAAACACCATATATTTT. Its protein product is CASSAPGGEGNTIYF.

This chain links TRBV29-1 with TRBJ2-6; 8 nucleotides match TRBD1. With 1 base clipped from V and 0 bases from J, the junction kept 5 bases outside the gene matches. The CDR3 length is 17 residues. The germline gives CDR1 SQVTM, CDR2 ANQGSEA. The CDR3 sequence: CSVEAGTGFSGANVLTF. The DNA for the CDR3 is TGCAGCGTTGAAGCCGGGACAGGATTCTCTGGGGCCAACGTCCTGACTTTC.

The chain is built from TRBV5-1 and TRBJ1-1; no reliable D call. The CDR3 is made up of 14 amino acids. Trimming took off 2 bases at V and 1 base at J, with 9 bases between the two ends. Germline V gene data show CDR1 as SGHRS and CDR2 as YFSETQ. In DNA form, the CDR3 reads TGCGCCAGCAGCTTTGGCCAGACGAACACTGAAGCTTTCTTT. It translates to CASSFGQTNTEAFF.

This chain connects TRBV2 to TRBJ2-2, with 7 nucleotides matching TRBD1. Trimming removed 4 bases from V and 0 bases from J; junction bases left unmatched: 2. CDR3 length: 15 residues. Per the germline V gene, CDR1 is SNHLY and CDR2 is FYNNEI. CDR3 residues: CASSGQGANTGELFF. CDR3 coding DNA: TGTGCCAGCAGTGGACAGGGAGCGAACACCGGGGAGCTGTTTTTT.

The chain employs TRBV7-2 and TRBJ2-2, with D possibly being TRBD2 (6 bases). The length of the CDR3 is 14 residues. Trimming removed 1 base at V and 6 bases at J, with 9 bases between. The V gene's germline CDR1 is SGHTA and CDR2 FQGNSA. This chain's CDR3 is CASSLGGAAGELFF. The CDR3 bases are TGTGCCAGCAGCTTAGGCGGGGCCGCCGGGGAGCTGTTTTTT.

This CDR3 is CASSLLSGGPNSGNTIYF. In DNA, the CDR3 is TGTGCCAGCTCATTACTGTCCGGTGGCCCCAATTCTGGAAACACCATATATTTT. The chain recombines TRBV18 with TRBJ1-3; D call uncertain. The CDR3 consists of 18 residues. Trimming cost V 5 bases and J 1 base, with 21 bases left between them. Germline CDR1 is KGHSH and CDR2 is LQKENI.

The J gene is TRBJ2-2, the V gene TRBV7-2; D ambiguous. This CDR3 spans 15 amino acids. In germline, CDR1 is SGHTA, CDR2 FQGNSA. V was shortened by 3 bases and J by 0 bases, with 8 bases between the two germline ends. The CDR3 sequence: CASSFRAPNTGELFF. In DNA, the CDR3 is TGTGCCAGCAGCTTCAGAGCCCCGAACACCGGGGAGCTGTTTTTT.

This clone was found once. The chain uses TRBV6-2 or TRBV6-3 and TRBJ2-2, with D perhaps TRBD1 (6 bases). CDR1 and CDR2 from the germline V gene are MNHEY and SVGEGT. V was pared by 4 bases and J by 8 bases, with 11 bases between. CDR3 size: 13 residues. The CDR3 spells CASSSLTGGELFF. CDR3 bases: TGTGCCAGCAGTTCCCTGACAGGAGGGGAGCTGTTTTTT.